These 30 T cell receptor beta chains were sequenced from one sample in a study of blood T cell repertoires in COVID-19. Sequenced by immunoSEQ multiplex PCR; TCRdb stores in-frame clones only, minus some. The sample holds roughly 120,000 clones, approximately 87% seen once. Source material: peripheral blood. The receptors were sampled from a man aged 25-45 years with acute or convalescent COVID-19.

V usage is TRBV7-2 and J usage is TRBJ1-5; 8 nucleotides agree with TRBD1. This CDR3 has 15 amino acids. Losses at the gene ends were 0 bases for V and 6 bases for J; bases not matched to a gene: 4. Germline CDR1 reads SGHTA; CDR2 reads FQGNSA. The CDR3 here is CASSLAGQGVQPQHF. For the CDR3, the DNA is TGTGCCAGCAGCTTAGCTGGACAGGGTGTTCAGCCCCAGCATTTT.

The chain links TRBV7-6 to TRBJ2-1, with D unclear. Germline lookup yields CDR1 SGHVS and CDR2 FNYEAQ. Between the trimmed V and J ends, which lost 5 bases and 2 bases, there was a span of 7 bases. The CDR3 runs 13 residues. CDR3 in amino acids: CASSPLPYNEQFF. DNA for the CDR3: TGTGCCAGCAGCCCCCTACCCTACAATGAGCAGTTCTTC.

This chain links TRBV2 with TRBJ2-1; no reliable D call. The CDR3 sequence is 12 residues long. Looked up from germline, CDR1 is SNHLY and CDR2 is FYNNEI. Trimming removed 3 bases at V and 15 bases at J, with 15 bases between. The CDR3 loop is CASSDRFSAPFF. The CDR3 bases are TGTGCCAGCAGTGACAGGTTCTCGGCCCCGTTCTTC.

The chain joins TRBV27 to TRBJ1-1; possibly TRBD1 for D (6 bases). CDR3 length: 15 residues. Trimming took off 7 bases at V and 0 bases at J, with 15 bases between the two ends. Per germline, CDR1 MNHEY and CDR2 SMNVEV (reference sequence). The CDR3 DNA sequence: TGTGCCAGCAAAAGGGAGGGGGGCCTGAACACTGAAGCTTTCTTT. It is translated as CASKREGGLNTEAFF.

The chain is built from TRBV3-1 (or the pseudogene TRBV3-2) and TRBJ2-1; 7 bases line up with TRBD2. After removal of 1 base from V and 5 bases from J, the junction contained 17 bases not matched to a gene. Germline lookup yields CDR1 LGHDT and CDR2 YNNKEL (reference sequence). There are 19 residues in the CDR3. The CDR3 nucleotides are TGTGCCAGCAGCCAAGTGTTATGGGGGAGGGGTAAAGTGGACAATGAGCAGTTCTTC. This translates into CASSQVLWGRGKVDNEQFF.

This chain connects TRBV19 to TRBJ2-1; D is perhaps TRBD1 (5 bases). The CDR3 consists of 13 residues. The germline V gene encodes CDR1 LNHDA and CDR2 SQIVND (reference sequence). Deletions cut 3 bases from V and 9 bases from J, with 12 bases between. CDR3 loop: CASSMGPELEQFF. CDR3 DNA sequence: TGTGCCAGTAGTATGGGGCCCGAACTTGAGCAGTTCTTC.

The chain is built from TRBV6-4 and TRBJ1-1; TRBD1 matches at 7 bases. The CDR3 totals 14 residues. V was clipped by 5 bases and J by 1 base; unmatched bases: 4. Germline V CDR1 and CDR2: MRHNA, SNTAGT. The CDR3 loop reads CASSTGTENTEAFF. The CDR3 DNA follows: TGTGCCAGCAGTACCGGGACAGAGAACACTGAAGCTTTCTTT.

The rearrangement joins TRBV4-2 to TRBJ2-3, with 8 bases identical to TRBD2. Losses at the gene ends were 1 base for V and 2 bases for J; bases not matched to a gene: 8. Per the germline V gene, CDR1 is LGHNA and CDR2 is YNFKEQ. The CDR3 length is 17 residues. The CDR3 coding sequence is TGTGCCAGCAGCCAAGCGGGAGCGGGAGCCCTCACAGATACGCAGTATTTT. Translated: CASSQAGAGALTDTQYF.

The chain couples TRBV19 to TRBJ2-7, with D perhaps TRBD1 (5 bases). CDR1 is LNHDA, CDR2 SQIVND, per germline (reference sequence). The germline V and J ends were trimmed by 1 base and 4 bases, with 14 bases remaining between them. This CDR3 region has 15 residues. DNA for the CDR3: TGTGCCAGTAGTATAGGGCAGGGTGTTGAATACGAGCAGTACTTC. Translating it yields CASSIGQGVEYEQYF.

The chain couples TRBV11-2 to TRBJ2-3; the match to TRBD2 covers 11 bases. The CDR3 totals 17 residues. The junction had 9 bases not matched to a gene; V was cut back by 5 bases and J by 2 bases. Germline V gives CDR1 SGHAT, CDR2 FQNNGV. The CDR3 is CASSHSLAGGLTDTQYF. In DNA, the CDR3 is TGTGCCAGCAGCCATTCTTTAGCGGGAGGGCTCACAGATACGCAGTATTTT. The full variable domain, completed using reference TRBV11-2 and TRBJ2-3, is EAGVAQSPRYKIIEKRQSVAFWCNPISGHATLYWYQQILGQGPKLLIQFQNNGVVDDSQLPKDRFSAERLKGVDSTLKIQPAKLEDSAVYLCASSHSLAGGLTDTQYFGPGTRLTVL.

This rearrangement joins TRBV6-5 to TRBJ2-1; D not certain. Trimming left V 4 bases short and J 3 bases short, with 10 bases between. This CDR3 has 14 amino acids. Germline CDR1 MNHEY, CDR2 SVGAGI. CDR3 region: CASSFLGVYNEQFF. CDR3 sequence (DNA): TGTGCCAGCAGTTTCCTCGGTGTCTACAATGAGCAGTTCTTC.

CDR3 DNA: TGTGCCAGCAGTGAGACAGGGTATCGGACTAATGAAAAACTGTTTTTT. Translation: CASSETGYRTNEKLFF. This chain joins TRBV2 and TRBJ1-4; TRBD1 aligns across 7 bases. This CDR3 comprises 16 residues. Looked up from germline, CDR1 is SNHLY and CDR2 is FYNNEI. The V gene end was trimmed by 3 bases and the J gene end by 2 bases; junction bases not matched to a gene: 6.

This clone was counted once. DNA of the CDR3: TGTGCCAGTAGTATAGTGCGGGACAGGGGTCCCTCGAACACTGAAGCTTTCTTT. As protein: CASSIVRDRGPSNTEAFF. The V and J genes are TRBV19 and TRBJ1-1, with 10 bases lining up with TRBD1. The CDR3 covers 18 residues. The V segment lost 1 base and the J segment 1 base; nucleotides outside the gene matches: 9. Germline V lookup: CDR1 LNHDA, CDR2 SQIVND (reference sequence).

The V gene is TRBV19, the J gene TRBJ2-1; 9 nucleotides line up with TRBD1. Germline V gene data show CDR1 as LNHDA and CDR2 as SQIVND (reference sequence). Germline trimming cut 5 bases from V and 1 base from J; bases unmatched to any gene: 12. The CDR3 spans 18 residues. CDR3: CASSVGQGISVSYNEQFF. The CDR3 DNA follows: TGTGCCAGTAGTGTGGGACAGGGTATTAGTGTGTCCTACAATGAGCAGTTCTTC.

The chain uses TRBV5-1 and TRBJ2-7; 9 bases line up with TRBD1. The ends lost 0 bases at V and 2 bases at J; junction bases unmatched: 15. The germline CDR1 and CDR2 sequences are SGHRS and YFSETQ. CDR3 length: 19 residues. CDR3 sequence (DNA): TGCGCCAGCAGCTTGGTTGCCAGAATGACAGGGGGAACTCCCTACGAGCAGTACTTC. Residues: CASSLVARMTGGTPYEQYF.

The rearrangement links TRBV27 to TRBJ1-6; D is unclear. The V gene's germline CDR1 is MNHEY and CDR2 SMNVEV (reference sequence). This CDR3 spans 16 amino acids. V lost 6 bases to trimming and J lost 5 bases, with 17 bases between them. CDR3 DNA: TGTGCCAGCAGGGAGAGAGGGCGGGAACATAATTCACCCCTCCACTTT. It is translated as CASRERGREHNSPLHF.

DNA of the CDR3: TGTGCCAGCAGCTTGGGCAGGGGTGAACTGTTTTTT. As protein: CASSLGRGELFF. The rearrangement links TRBV5-4 to TRBJ1-4; TRBD1 is a possible D gene (6 bases). V was cut by 0 bases and J by 12 bases, with 9 bases left in between. There are 12 residues in the CDR3. From germline, CDR1 is SGHNT and CDR2 YYREEE (reference sequence).

The chain uses TRBV12-5 and TRBJ1-3, with TRBD1 as a possible D gene (6 bases). V lost 1 base to trimming and J lost 3 bases, with 13 bases between them. Germline V gives CDR1 LGHNT, CDR2 FRNRAP. The CDR3 sequence is 16 residues long. CDR3 sequence (DNA): TGTGCTAGTGGTTTGGGGGAACAGGGTTATGGAAACACCATATATTTT. As protein: CASGLGEQGYGNTIYF.

This chain joins TRBV30 and TRBJ1-6, with 7 bases lining up with TRBD1. The germline CDR1 and CDR2 sequences are GTSNPN and SVGIG (reference sequence). There are 15 residues in the CDR3. V gave up 5 bases and J gave up 10 bases; unmatched junction bases: 14. For the CDR3, the DNA is TGTGCCTGGGGTAGAAGGGGGCTGGAGAGGTCACCCCTCCACTTT. Its protein is CAWGRRGLERSPLHF.

The chain joins TRBV27 to TRBJ2-2, with TRBD2 identical over 11 bases. The trim removed 6 bases at V and 4 bases at J, leaving 1 base unmatched. The length of the CDR3 is 14 residues. Germline V gene sequence: CDR1 MNHEY, CDR2 SMNVEV (reference sequence). CDR3: CASRLAGVTGELFF. CDR3 nucleotides: TGTGCCAGCAGACTAGCGGGAGTCACCGGGGAGCTGTTTTTT.

The chain recombines TRBV19 with TRBJ1-6, with 10 positions matching TRBD1. The trim removed 1 base at V and 8 bases at J, leaving 2 bases unmatched. The CDR3 consists of 15 residues. CDR1 and CDR2 from the germline V gene are LNHDA and SQIVND (reference sequence). The CDR3 region has the DNA TGTGCCAGTAGTATAGGTGGGACAGGGGATTCACCCCTCCACTTT. Translated: CASSIGGTGDSPLHF.

This chain joins TRBV11-3 and TRBJ2-1, with 14 bases that match TRBD2. The CDR3 sequence is 15 residues long. Trimming removed 5 bases from V and 10 bases from J; junction bases left unmatched: 7. Germline V gene sequence: CDR1 SGHNT, CDR2 YENEEA. CDR3 sequence (DNA): TGTGCCAGCAGCCACGGGACTAGCGGGAGAAACGAGCAGTTCTTC. Amino acid sequence: CASSHGTSGRNEQFF.

Only a few counts were recorded for this clone. This chain connects TRBV9 to TRBJ1-2; maybe TRBD1 (5 bases). The CDR3 loop spans 13 amino acids. Per the germline V gene, CDR1 is SGDLS and CDR2 is YYNGEE. The V and J ends lost 3 bases and 4 bases respectively, with 10 bases between them. The DNA of the CDR3 is TGTGCCAGCAGCGACGGGGGATCCTATGGCTACACCTTC. As protein: CASSDGGSYGYTF. The whole variable domain, filled in from reference TRBV9 and TRBJ1-2, reads DSGVTQTPKHLITATGQRVTLRCSPRSGDLSVYWYQQSLDQGLQFLIQYYNGEERAKGNILERFSAQQFPDLHSELNLSSLELGDSALYFCASSDGGSYGYTFGSGTRLTVV.

The CDR3 DNA sequence: TGTGCCAGCAGCGCACAGGGTCGGGGCGAAAAACTGTTTTTT. This translates into CASSAQGRGEKLFF. This chain uses TRBV7-8 with TRBJ1-4; a weak D match, TRBD1 (6 bases). CDR1 SGHVS and CDR2 FQNEAQ come from the germline V gene. V lost 5 bases and J 8 bases, leaving 15 bases between the germline ends. The CDR3 has 14 residues. The full variable domain, with the rest looked up from reference TRBV7-8 and TRBJ1-4, is GAGVSQSPRYKVAKRGQDVALRCDPISGHVSLFWYQQALGQGPEFLTYFQNEAQLDKSGLPSDRFFAERPEGSVSTLKIQRTQQEDSAVYLCASSAQGRGEKLFFGSGTQLSVL.

This rearrangement joins TRBV3-1 (or the pseudogene TRBV3-2) to TRBJ2-1; D remains unclear. Germline lookup yields CDR1 LGHDT and CDR2 YNNKEL (reference sequence). The V end was cut by 2 bases, the J end by 0 bases, with 8 bases between. The CDR3 contains 15 residues. The DNA for the CDR3 is TGTGCCAGCAGCCAAAATCGCGGCTCCTACAATGAGCAGTTCTTC. Its translation: CASSQNRGSYNEQFF.

CDR3 nucleotide sequence: TGTGCCAGCAGCGGTCAACTAGCGGGGATGACCCAGTACTTC. Translating gives CASSGQLAGMTQYF. The chain joins TRBV11-2 to TRBJ2-5, with TRBD2 matching over 10 bases. The CDR3 loop spans 14 amino acids. Germline V CDR1 and CDR2: SGHAT, FQNNGV. Germline trimming cut 5 bases from V and 7 bases from J; bases unmatched to any gene: 7. The full variable domain, with the rest looked up from reference TRBV11-2 and TRBJ2-5, is EAGVAQSPRYKIIEKRQSVAFWCNPISGHATLYWYQQILGQGPKLLIQFQNNGVVDDSQLPKDRFSAERLKGVDSTLKIQPAKLEDSAVYLCASSGQLAGMTQYFGPGTRLLVL.

The chain links TRBV9 to TRBJ2-3; a possible D gene is TRBD2 (5 bases). The CDR3 is 16 amino acids. V lost 4 bases to trimming and J lost 2 bases, with 17 bases between them. CDR1 and CDR2 (germline): SGDLS, YYNGEE. In DNA form, the CDR3 reads TGTGCCAGCAGCTCCGGGTGGCTAGCAGTCACAGATACGCAGTATTTT. Protein: CASSSGWLAVTDTQYF.

The V gene is TRBV9, the J gene TRBJ2-2, with 8 bases identical to TRBD1. Germline lookup yields CDR1 SGDLS and CDR2 YYNGEE. V was pared by 4 bases and J by 5 bases, with 19 bases of the junction left unmatched. The CDR3 runs to 19 residues. CDR3 loop: CASSLTGTGTLRGTGELFF. CDR3 in DNA: TGTGCCAGCAGCCTTACCGGGACAGGCACACTTAGGGGTACCGGGGAGCTGTTTTTT.

This clone was counted between two and nine times. V gene TRBV3-1 (or the pseudogene TRBV3-2) combines with J gene TRBJ1-1; TRBD1 is a possible D gene (6 bases). The V gene lost 6 bases and the J gene lost 10 bases, with 15 bases spanning the gap. The CDR3 runs 12 residues. The germline CDR1 and CDR2 sequences are LGHDT and YNNKEL (reference sequence). CDR3: CASSPPGAGAFF. For the CDR3, the DNA is TGTGCCAGCAGTCCCCCAGGGGCTGGAGCTTTCTTT.

The chain employs TRBV10-3 and TRBJ2-2, with D perhaps TRBD2 (5 bases). The length of the CDR3 is 15 residues. V was shortened by 4 bases and J by 3 bases, with 12 bases between the two germline ends. Germline-derived CDR1 and CDR2 are ENHRY and SYGVKD. CDR3 sequence (DNA): TGTGCCATCAGTGGGGAACGGGGTTACACCGGGGAGCTGTTTTTT. It yields the protein CAISGERGYTGELFF.